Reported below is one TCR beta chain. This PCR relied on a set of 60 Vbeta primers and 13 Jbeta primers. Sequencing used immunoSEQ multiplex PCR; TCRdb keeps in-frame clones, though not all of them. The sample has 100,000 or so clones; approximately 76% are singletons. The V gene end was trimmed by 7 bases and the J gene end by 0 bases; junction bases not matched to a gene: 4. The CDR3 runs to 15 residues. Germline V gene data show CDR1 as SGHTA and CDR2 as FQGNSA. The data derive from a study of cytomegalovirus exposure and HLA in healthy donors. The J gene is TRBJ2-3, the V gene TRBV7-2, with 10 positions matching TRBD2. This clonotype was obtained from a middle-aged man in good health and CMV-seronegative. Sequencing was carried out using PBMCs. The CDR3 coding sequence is TGTGCCAGCACCGAAGCGGGGGGGAGCACAGATACGCAGTATTTT. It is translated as CASTEAGGSTDTQYF. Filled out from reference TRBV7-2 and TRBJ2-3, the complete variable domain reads GAGVSQSPSNKVTEKGKDVELRCDPISGHTALYWYRQSLGQGLEFLIYFQGNSAPDKSGLPSDRFSAERTGGSVSTLTIQRTQQEDSAVYLCASTEAGGSTDTQYFGPGTRLTVL.